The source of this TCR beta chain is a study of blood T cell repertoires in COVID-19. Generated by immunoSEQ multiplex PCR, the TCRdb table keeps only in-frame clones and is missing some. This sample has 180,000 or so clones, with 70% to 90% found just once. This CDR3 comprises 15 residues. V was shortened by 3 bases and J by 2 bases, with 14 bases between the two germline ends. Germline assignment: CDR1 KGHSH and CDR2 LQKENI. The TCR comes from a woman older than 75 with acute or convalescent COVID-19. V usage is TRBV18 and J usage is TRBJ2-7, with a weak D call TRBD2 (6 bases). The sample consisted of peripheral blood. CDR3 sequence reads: CASSPIGTGAYEQYF. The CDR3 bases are TGTGCCAGCTCACCTATCGGGACGGGAGCCTACGAGCAGTACTTC.